This T cell receptor (beta chain) was documented in a study of T cells in Graves' hyperthyroidism and ophthalmopathy. Overall study context: At the time of initial diagnosis and before any treatment, peripheral blood was collected.

V was clipped by 4 bases and J by 8 bases; unmatched bases: 7. Germline lookup yields CDR1 SGDLS and CDR2 YYNGEE. The CDR3 spans 14 residues. Regions amplified from RNA transcripts were the TCR beta CDR3 regions. Primed by the HTBI set, a first-round RT-PCR was run on the TCR CDR3. One entry per CDR3 protein, called by TCRdb with MiXCR from the multiplex PCR reads. The table has 550,000 to 850,000 distinct CDR3 sequences, about 17% seen once. Newly diagnosed patients aged 18 to 65 had hyperthyroidism of under 2 months' duration. The sample, blood from the first hyperthyroidism diagnosis, precedes any ophthalmopathy symptoms. This clonotype was picked up a small number of times.

The specimen was blood. The V call is TRBV9, the J call TRBJ2-1, with TRBD1 matching 9 bases. The sequence was obtained from a woman aged 50 to 60 with Graves' hyperthyroidism that later progressed to Graves' ophthalmopathy. As DNA, the CDR3 is TGTGCCAGCAGCACCCGGACAGGGGCGGATGAGCAGTTCTTC. Its protein product is CASSTRTGADEQFF.